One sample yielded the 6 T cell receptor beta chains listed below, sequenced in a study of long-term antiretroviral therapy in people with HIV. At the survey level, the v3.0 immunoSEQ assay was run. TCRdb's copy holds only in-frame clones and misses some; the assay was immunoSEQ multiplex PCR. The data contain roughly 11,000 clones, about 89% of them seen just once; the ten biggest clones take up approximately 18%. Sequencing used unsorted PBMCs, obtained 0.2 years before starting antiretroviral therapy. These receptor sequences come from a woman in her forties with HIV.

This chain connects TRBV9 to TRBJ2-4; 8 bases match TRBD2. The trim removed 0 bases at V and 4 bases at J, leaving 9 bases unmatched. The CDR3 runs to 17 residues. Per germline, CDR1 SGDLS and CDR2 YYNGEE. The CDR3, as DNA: TGTGCCAGCAGCGTAGGGGGAGCGGGGGACCCTAAAAACATTCAGTACTTC. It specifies CASSVGGAGDPKNIQYF.

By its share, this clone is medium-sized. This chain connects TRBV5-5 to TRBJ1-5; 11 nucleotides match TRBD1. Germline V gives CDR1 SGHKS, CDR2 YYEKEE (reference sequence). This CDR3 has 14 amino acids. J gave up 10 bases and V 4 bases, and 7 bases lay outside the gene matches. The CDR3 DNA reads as TGTGCCAGCAGCCTGGACAGGGGGCTATATCCCCAGCATTTT. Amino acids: CASSLDRGLYPQHF.

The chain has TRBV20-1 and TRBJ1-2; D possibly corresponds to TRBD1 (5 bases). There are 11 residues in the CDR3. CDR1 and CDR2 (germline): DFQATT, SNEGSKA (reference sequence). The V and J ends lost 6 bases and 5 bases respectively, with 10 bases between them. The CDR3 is CSAKDIYGYTF. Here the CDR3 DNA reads TGCAGTGCAAAGGACATATATGGCTACACCTTC.

CDR3 sequence: CATSRDGMTGRRDGYTF. CDR3 nucleotides: TGTGCCACCAGCAGAGATGGAATGACAGGACGGAGAGATGGCTACACCTTC. The chain uses TRBV15 and TRBJ1-2, with D possibly matching TRBD1 (6 bases). The V and J ends lost 0 bases and 6 bases respectively, with 20 bases between them. The CDR3 consists of 17 residues. Germline V gene lookup returns CDR1 LNHNV and CDR2 YYDKDF (reference sequence). The full variable domain, completed using reference TRBV15 and TRBJ1-2, is DAMVIQNPRYQVTQFGKPVTLSCSQTLNHNVMYWYQQKSSQAPKLLFHYYDKDFNNEADTPDNFQSRRPNTSFCFLDIRSPGLGDTAMYLCATSRDGMTGRRDGYTFGSGTRLTVV.

The CDR3 sequence: CASSPYRGLQAGGHHEQYF. CDR3 sequence (DNA): TGTGCCAGCAGCCCGTACAGGGGGCTTCAAGCGGGGGGACACCACGAGCAGTACTTC. J is TRBJ2-7 and V is TRBV7-9, with D perhaps given as TRBD1 or TRBD2 (9 bases each). The germline V gene has CDR1 SEHNR and CDR2 FQNEAQ (reference sequence). The CDR3 is 19 residues long. Between the trimmed V and J ends, which lost 5 bases and 5 bases, there was a span of 31 bases. The whole variable domain, filled in from reference TRBV7-9 and TRBJ2-7, reads DTGVSQNPRHKITKRGQNVTFRCDPISEHNRLYWYRQTLGQGPEFLTYFQNEAQLEKSRLLSDRFSAERPKGSFSTLEIQRTEQGDSAMYLCASSPYRGLQAGGHHEQYFGPGTRLTVT.

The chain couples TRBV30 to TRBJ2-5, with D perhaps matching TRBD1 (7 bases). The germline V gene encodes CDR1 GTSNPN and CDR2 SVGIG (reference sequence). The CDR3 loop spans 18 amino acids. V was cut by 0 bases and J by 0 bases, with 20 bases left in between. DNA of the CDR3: TGTGCCTGGAGTGTACAATCGTGGGCAGGGGGGTACCAAGAGACCCAGTACTTC. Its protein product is CAWSVQSWAGGYQETQYF.